The clone carrying this T cell receptor (beta chain) was picked up a small number of times. These data come from a study of T cells in Graves' hyperthyroidism and ophthalmopathy. The CDR3 has 14 residues. V gave up 3 bases and J gave up 2 bases; unmatched junction bases: 4. The germline CDR1 and CDR2 sequences are GTSNPN and SVGIG (reference sequence). Authors of the study amplified TCR beta CDR3 regions from RNA transcripts. The HTBI primer set drove a first-round RT-PCR of the TCR CDR3. TCRdb redid the calling of the multiplex PCR reads with MiXCR, one entry per CDR3 protein. Of around 340,000 distinct CDR3 sequences in the sample, approximately 13% were seen once. Uncontrolled infections, other autoimmune diseases, pregnancy or lactation led to exclusion of patients. Diagnosis relied on clinical symptoms, serum thyroxine and TRAb, thyroid ultrasound and orbital computed tomography.

The chain links TRBV30 to TRBJ1-5; TRBD1 agrees at 7 bases. The sequence was obtained from a woman aged 25 to 39 with Graves' hyperthyroidism. Material: blood. The CDR3 sequence: CAWSRGSGNQPQHF. The CDR3 DNA sequence: TGTGCCTGGAGCAGGGGGTCGGGCAATCAGCCCCAGCATTTT.